One sample yielded the 10 T cell receptor beta chains listed below, sequenced in a study of blood T cell repertoires in COVID-19. Measured with immunoSEQ multiplex PCR; TCRdb has only the in-frame clones, and not every one. The sample includes fewer than 250,000 clones, about 83% of them seen just once. The sequenced material came from peripheral blood. These receptors originate from a middle-aged man with active or convalescent COVID-19.

CDR3 amino acids: CASSSNPGTGGNEQYF. The DNA of the CDR3 is TGTGCCAGCAGTTCCAACCCGGGGACAGGGGGCAACGAGCAGTACTTC. V usage is TRBV27 and J usage is TRBJ2-7, with 12 bases fitting TRBD1. Germline V gives CDR1 MNHEY, CDR2 SMNVEV (reference sequence). Trimming at V came to 4 bases and at J to 5 bases, leaving 9 bases not matched to a gene. CDR3 length: 16 amino acids.

This chain connects TRBV21-1 to TRBJ2-7; no DNA check was done on the table's D call, TRBD1. TRBV21-1 is noted as a pseudogene. The length of the CDR3 is 17 residues. CDR3 in amino acids: CASSNRRDRDVSYEQYF. The CDR3 DNA reads TGTGCCAGCAGCAACCGTCGGGACAGGGACGTATCCTACGAGCAGTACTTC.

The chain recombines TRBV9 with TRBJ2-7; 8 positions agree with TRBD1. Germline lookup yields CDR1 SGDLS and CDR2 YYNGEE. Germline trimming cut 3 bases from V and 1 base from J; bases unmatched to any gene: 9. The CDR3 runs 16 residues. The CDR3 loop reads CASSGPTGAESYEQYF. The CDR3, as DNA: TGTGCCAGCAGCGGCCCGACAGGGGCCGAATCCTACGAGCAGTACTTC.

The chain is built from TRBV19 and TRBJ2-1; TRBD1 might be the D (5 bases). V dropped 1 base and J dropped 7 bases, with 11 bases sitting between them. Germline CDR1 is LNHDA and CDR2 is SQIVND (reference sequence). The CDR3 is made up of 14 amino acids. The CDR3 region is CASSIGVRANEQFF. As DNA, the CDR3 is TGTGCCAGTAGTATAGGGGTCAGGGCGAATGAGCAGTTCTTC.

The CDR3 is CASSAPLQGLGTDTQYF. DNA of the CDR3: TGTGCCAGCAGTGCCCCTTTGCAGGGCCTGGGCACAGATACGCAGTATTTT. The genes are TRBV28 and TRBJ2-3, with TRBD1 as a possible D gene (5 bases). The V gene's germline CDR1 is MDHEN and CDR2 SYDVKM. The CDR3 extends over 17 amino acids. V was shortened by 5 bases and J by 1 base, with 19 bases between the two germline ends.

The chain is built from TRBV5-1 and TRBJ2-3, with D unclear. Per germline, CDR1 SGHRS and CDR2 YFSETQ. V lost 0 bases and J lost 5, with 7 bases in between. The CDR3 extends over 13 amino acids. The CDR3 DNA reads TGCGCCAGCAGCTTGGACAGAAGAGATACGCAGTATTTT. Translated: CASSLDRRDTQYF.

V is TRBV19 and J is TRBJ2-3; 9 bases align to TRBD2. CDR1 and CDR2 (germline): LNHDA, SQIVND (reference sequence). V was pared by 4 bases and J by 2 bases, with 4 bases of the junction left unmatched. CDR3 length: 15 amino acids. CDR3 in amino acids: CASSKGLALTDTQYF. The CDR3 region has the DNA TGTGCCAGTAGTAAGGGACTAGCCCTCACAGATACGCAGTATTTT.

The chain has TRBV10-1 and TRBJ1-4, with 10 bases that match TRBD1. J lost 6 bases, V lost 6 bases, and 7 bases had no gene match. The CDR3 sequence is 15 residues long. Germline V CDR1 and CDR2: WNHNN, SYGVQD (reference sequence). CDR3 nucleotide sequence: TGCGCCAGCAGCGAGACCGGGACAGGGGATGAAAAACTGTTTTTT. This encodes CASSETGTGDEKLFF.

CDR3 sequence (DNA): TGTGCCTGGAAGTTTAGTGCGAACACCATATATTTT. Amino acid sequence: CAWKFSANTIYF. The chain is built from TRBV30 and TRBJ1-3; D remains unclear. Germline V gene sequence: CDR1 GTSNPN, CDR2 SVGIG (reference sequence). The CDR3 is made up of 12 amino acids. V lost 4 bases, J lost 7 bases, and 11 bases lay in between.

This clone was seen only a few times. The chain recombines TRBV6-5 with TRBJ2-7, with D perhaps TRBD2 (6 bases). Trimming cost V 2 bases and J 7 bases, with 18 bases left between them. The germline CDR1 and CDR2 sequences are MNHEY and SVGAGI. The length of the CDR3 is 15 residues. The CDR3 DNA reads as TGTGCCAGCAGTTACGGAGGGACGGCCGCCTGGGAGCAGTACTTC. Translation: CASSYGGTAAWEQYF.